A single sample gave rise to the 9 T cell receptor beta chains below, sequenced in a study of siplizumab effects on memory and regulatory T cells. Clones were read by immunoSEQ multiplex PCR, and TCRdb kept only the in-frame ones, dropping some. This sample has 65,000 to 90,000 clones; 93% occur once, and the top ten carry 5%. The source material was CD8+ T cells sorted from blood. All receptors derive from a human donor in good health.

V gene TRBV7-9 combines with J gene TRBJ1-1; 7 bases line up with TRBD1. The V gene's germline CDR1 is SEHNR and CDR2 FQNEAQ (reference sequence). The V segment lost 7 bases and the J segment 0 bases; nucleotides outside the gene matches: 8. The CDR3 runs 15 residues. CDR3 residues: CASIKGGGVNTEAFF. Written as DNA, the CDR3 is TGTGCCAGCATCAAAGGGGGCGGGGTGAACACTGAAGCTTTCTTT.

The chain carries TRBV4-1 and TRBJ1-1; a weak D match, TRBD1 (5 bases). CDR1 MGHRA and CDR2 YSYEKL come from the germline V gene. V was pared by 0 bases and J by 10 bases, with 15 bases between. The CDR3 runs 14 residues. The CDR3 coding sequence is TGCGCCAGCAGCCAAGATCTAGGAGGGGCAGGAGCTTTCTTT. Translated: CASSQDLGGAGAFF.

The V gene is TRBV12-5, the J gene TRBJ2-5; D is unresolved. Germline lookup yields CDR1 LGHNT and CDR2 FRNRAP. There are 19 residues in the CDR3. V lost 6 bases and J lost 2, with 28 bases in between. The CDR3 bases are TGTGCTAGTGGACTAAAGGTTTTCACGTCCCCAGAGGTGCAAGAGACCCAGTACTTC. Translating it yields CASGLKVFTSPEVQETQYF.

The chain joins TRBV5-6 to TRBJ2-3; 11 bases fit TRBD2. This CDR3 spans 16 amino acids. Germline V CDR1 and CDR2: SGHDT, YYEEEE. V was clipped by 4 bases and J by 2 bases; unmatched bases: 6. As DNA, the CDR3 is TGTGCCAGCAGCCTCGAACTAGCGGGGGACACAGATACGCAGTATTTT. This sequence encodes CASSLELAGDTDTQYF.

The V and J genes are TRBV5-6 and TRBJ2-5, with 8 bases that match TRBD1. The CDR3 is made up of 15 amino acids. Trimming at V came to 8 bases and at J to 1 base, leaving 10 bases not matched to a gene. Germline CDR1 is SGHDT and CDR2 is YYEEEE. The CDR3 loop reads CARHEQGGLQETQYF. CDR3 sequence (DNA): TGTGCCAGACATGAACAGGGGGGCCTCCAAGAGACCCAGTACTTC.

The chain recombines TRBV10-2 with TRBJ2-7, with 7 bases identical to TRBD2. There are 12 residues in the CDR3. Germline CDR1 reads WSHSY; CDR2 reads SAAADI. J was trimmed by 3 bases and V by 5 bases; bases with no gene match: 1. CDR3 in DNA: TGCGCCAGCAGTTCTAGCGGCTACGAGCAGTACTTC. Its translation: CASSSSGYEQYF.

The chain uses TRBV7-6 and TRBJ2-7; 10 bases line up with TRBD1. Germline loops: CDR1 SGHVS, CDR2 FNYEAQ. The CDR3 has 16 amino acids. V shed 3 bases and J 3 bases; nucleotides not matched to a gene: 8. The CDR3 sequence is CASSFPRDRGGYEQYF. CDR3 DNA sequence: TGTGCCAGCAGCTTTCCACGGGACAGGGGTGGCTACGAGCAGTACTTC.

J is TRBJ1-2 and V is TRBV13; 12 nucleotides agree with TRBD1. The CDR3 extends over 14 amino acids. The V gene end was trimmed by 6 bases and the J gene end by 8 bases; junction bases not matched to a gene: 7. In germline, CDR1 is PRHDT, CDR2 FYEKMQ (reference sequence). In nucleotides, the CDR3 is TGTGCCAGCAGGACGGGACAGGGGGCCGGGGGCTACACCTTC. Translated, it gives CASRTGQGAGGYTF.

V gene TRBV27 combines with J gene TRBJ1-2, with D tentatively TRBD1 (5 bases). The CDR3 is 14 residues long. Between the trimmed V and J ends, which lost 6 bases and 2 bases, there was a span of 13 bases. Germline values: CDR1 MNHEY, CDR2 SMNVEV (reference sequence). The CDR3 spells CASRREGFNYGYTF. The CDR3 region has the DNA TGTGCCAGCAGAAGAGAGGGGTTCAACTATGGCTACACCTTC.